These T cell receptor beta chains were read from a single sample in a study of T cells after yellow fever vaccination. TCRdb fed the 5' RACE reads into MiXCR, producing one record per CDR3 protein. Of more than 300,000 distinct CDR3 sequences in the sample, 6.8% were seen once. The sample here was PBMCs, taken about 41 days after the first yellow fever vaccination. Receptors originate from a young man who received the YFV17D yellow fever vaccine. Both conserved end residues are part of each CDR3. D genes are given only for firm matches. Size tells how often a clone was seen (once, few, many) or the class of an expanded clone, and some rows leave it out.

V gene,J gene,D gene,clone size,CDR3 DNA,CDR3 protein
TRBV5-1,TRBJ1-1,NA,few,TGCGCCAGCAGCTTGTATCAGGGATCGACTGAAGCTTTCTTT,CASSLYQGSTEAFF
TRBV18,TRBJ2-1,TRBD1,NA,TGTGCCAGCTCACCGACAGGGGACTCCTACAATGAGCAGTTCTTC,CASSPTGDSYNEQFF
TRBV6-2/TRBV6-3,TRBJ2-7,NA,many,TGTGCCAGCAGTTCGGACTTAACCTACGAGCAGTACTTC,CASSSDLTYEQYF
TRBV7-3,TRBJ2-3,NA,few,TGTGCCAGCAGCTTTAGCGGAAACACAGATACGCAGTATTTT,CASSFSGNTDTQYF
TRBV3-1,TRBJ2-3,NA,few,TGTGCCAGCAGCCAAGACCCTAGCGTGGATACGCAGTATTTT,CASSQDPSVDTQYF
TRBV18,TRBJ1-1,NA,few,TGTGCCAGCTCACCCTCTGCGGGGGTGAACACTGAAGCTTTCTTT,CASSPSAGVNTEAFF
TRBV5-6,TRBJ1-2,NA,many,TGTGCCAGCAGTTTCGACAGCCAAGGAGGCTACACCTTC,CASSFDSQGGYTF
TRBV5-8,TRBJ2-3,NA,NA,TGTGCCAGCAGAACCGGGACGGCGACAGATACGCAGTATTTT,CASRTGTATDTQYF
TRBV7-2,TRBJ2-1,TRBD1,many,TGTGCCAGCAGCTGGGGGACAGGGATATACAATGAGCAGTTCTTC,CASSWGTGIYNEQFF
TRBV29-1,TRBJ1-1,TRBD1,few,TGCAGCGGGAACAGGGGGCAGACTGAAGCTTTCTTT,CSGNRGQTEAFF
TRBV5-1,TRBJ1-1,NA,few,TGCGCCACCCGGGGTACAGGCAGGACTGAAGCTTTCTTT,CATRGTGRTEAFF
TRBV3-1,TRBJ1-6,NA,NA,TGTGCCAGCAGCCAAGTGGCTGGGGATTCACCCCTCCACTTT,CASSQVAGDSPLHF
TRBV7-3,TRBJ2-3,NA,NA,TGTGCCAGCAGCCCAGGGGCACGGGGTACGCAGTATTTT,CASSPGARGTQYF
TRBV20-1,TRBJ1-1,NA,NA,TGCAGTGCTAGAGTAACAGGGATTACTGAAGCTTTCTTT,CSARVTGITEAFF
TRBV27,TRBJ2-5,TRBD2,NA,TGTGCCAGCAGTTCAGGACTAGCGGGGGCGATGTACCAAGAGACCCAGTACTTC,CASSSGLAGAMYQETQYF
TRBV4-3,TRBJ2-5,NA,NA,TGCGCCAGCAGCCAAGACGTACTAGGTTTCCAAGAGACCCAGTACTTC,CASSQDVLGFQETQYF
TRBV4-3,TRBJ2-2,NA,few,TGCGCCAGCAGCCGAAGGGGGTCACCCGGGGAGCTGTTTTTT,CASSRRGSPGELFF
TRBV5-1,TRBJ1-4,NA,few,TGCGCCAGCAGCTTGGGGCGTGCATCGGCTAATGAAAAACTGTTTTTT,CASSLGRASANEKLFF
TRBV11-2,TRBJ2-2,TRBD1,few,TGTGCCAGCAGTTTCAAGACAGGGGGCGCCCTAAACACCGGGGAGCTGTTTTTT,CASSFKTGGALNTGELFF
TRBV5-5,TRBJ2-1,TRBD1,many,TGTGCCAGCAGCTCCGAGGGGACAGGGGACAATGAGCAGTTCTTC,CASSSEGTGDNEQFF
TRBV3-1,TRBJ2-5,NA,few,TGTGCCAGCACCCAACGTTGGGGGGGGCCCCACCAAGAGACCCAGTACTTC,CASTQRWGGPHQETQYF
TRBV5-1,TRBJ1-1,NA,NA,TGCGCCAGCAGCTTAGATCCAGGCTGGGGCACTGAAGCTTTCTTT,CASSLDPGWGTEAFF
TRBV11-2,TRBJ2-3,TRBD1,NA,TGTGCCAGCAGCCGGGGACAGGACACCACAGATACGCAGTATTTT,CASSRGQDTTDTQYF
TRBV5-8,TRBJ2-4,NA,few,TGTGCCAGCAGCTTCCGCAGGATTAATCTAGACATTCAGTACTTC,CASSFRRINLDIQYF
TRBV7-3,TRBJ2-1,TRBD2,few,TGTGCCAGCAGCTTAATTGGCGGGGGGGCCGTGAATGAGCAGTTCTTC,CASSLIGGGAVNEQFF
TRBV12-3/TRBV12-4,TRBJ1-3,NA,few,TGTGCCAGCAACCGAGGGAGCTCTGGAAACACCATATATTTT,CASNRGSSGNTIYF
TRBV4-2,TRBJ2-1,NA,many,TGTGCCAGCAGCCAAGTGCGCGGGGTAGGGGGTCTCTCCGTCGGTGAGCAGTTCTTC,CASSQVRGVGGLSVGEQFF
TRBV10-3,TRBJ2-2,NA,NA,TGTGCCATCAGTGTCGACCTCACCGGGGAGCTGTTTTTT,CAISVDLTGELFF
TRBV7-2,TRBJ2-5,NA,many,TGTGCCAGCAGCCGCGACAGGGGAGGGGAGACCCAGTACTTC,CASSRDRGGETQYF
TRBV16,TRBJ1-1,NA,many,TGTGCCAGCAGTACGACAGTGAACACTGAAGCTTTCTTT,CASSTTVNTEAFF
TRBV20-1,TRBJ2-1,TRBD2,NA,TGCAGTGCTAGAGATGGGGGTCTAGCGGGGGGCCCCAATGAGCAGTTCTTC,CSARDGGLAGGPNEQFF
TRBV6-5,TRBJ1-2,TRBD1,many,TGTGCCAGCAGTCGGACAGGTCTGGCCTCTGGCTACACCTTC,CASSRTGLASGYTF
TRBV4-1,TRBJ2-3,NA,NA,TGCGCCAGCAGCCAAGATTTCCTTACTACAGATACGCAGTATTTT,CASSQDFLTTDTQYF
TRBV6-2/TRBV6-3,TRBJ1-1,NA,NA,TGTGCCAGCATGCAAGATTCTACAGGGTACACTGAAGCTTTCTTT,CASMQDSTGYTEAFF
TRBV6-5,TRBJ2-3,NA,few,TGTGCCAGCAGTTACGATCAGGGAGGTGATACGCAGTATTTT,CASSYDQGGDTQYF
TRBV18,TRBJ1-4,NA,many,TGTGCCAGCTCCGACGGAAGGGGCAAGGAAAAACTGTTTTTT,CASSDGRGKEKLFF
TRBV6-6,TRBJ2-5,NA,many,TGTGCCGCCAGTCGGCTAGGCGTGGAGACCCAGTACTTC,CAASRLGVETQYF
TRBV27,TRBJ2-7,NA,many,TGTGCCAGCAGTTTATCCGGGACAGAGCAGTACTTC,CASSLSGTEQYF
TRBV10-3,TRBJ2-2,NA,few,TGTGCCATCAGCAAGAACACCGGGGAGCTGTTTTTT,CAISKNTGELFF
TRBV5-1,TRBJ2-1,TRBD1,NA,TGCGCCAGCGCCACCCTGACAGGGGGCGATGAGCAGTTCTTC,CASATLTGGDEQFF
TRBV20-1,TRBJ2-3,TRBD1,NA,TGCAGTGCTAACAGGGGGCGAACAGATACGCAGTATTTT,CSANRGRTDTQYF
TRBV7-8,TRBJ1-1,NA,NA,TGTGCCAGCAGCTTAGGGGCAGAAAGTTTCATGAACACTGAAGCTTTCTTT,CASSLGAESFMNTEAFF
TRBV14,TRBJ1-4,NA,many,TGTGCCAGCAGCCAAGGGGCTCGGGGAGGCGAAAAACTGTTTTTT,CASSQGARGGEKLFF
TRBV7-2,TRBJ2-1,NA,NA,TGTGCCAGCAGCTTTGTGGCGGGTGAGCAGTTCTTC,CASSFVAGEQFF
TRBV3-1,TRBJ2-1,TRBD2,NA,TGTGCCAGCGTATCTAGCGGGGGTTACAATGAGCAGTTCTTC,CASVSSGGYNEQFF
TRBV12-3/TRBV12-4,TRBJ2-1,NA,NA,TGTGCCAGCGGAATTGCCGGGACCCTACCCCCGCATGAGCAGTTCTTC,CASGIAGTLPPHEQFF
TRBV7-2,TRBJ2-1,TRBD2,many,TGTGCCAGCAGCTTACGGAGCGGGGGGGCCTATGAGCAGTTCTTC,CASSLRSGGAYEQFF
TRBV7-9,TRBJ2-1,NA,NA,TGTGCCAGCAGCTCCCGGGCCCCGATTGAGCAGTTCTTC,CASSSRAPIEQFF
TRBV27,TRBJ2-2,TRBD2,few,TGTGCCACTGGGAGGGGCGTGAACACCGGGGAGCTGTTTTTT,CATGRGVNTGELFF
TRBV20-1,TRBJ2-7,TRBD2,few,TGCAGTGCCGCTAGCGGGGGGGGGCGCGAGCAGTACTTC,CSAASGGGREQYF